Shown below are 5 T cell receptor beta chains from a single sample sequenced in a study of shared clonotypes between healthy human individuals (TCRdb year 2020). Libraries were prepared through the immunoSEQ multiplex PCR assay. In its TCRdb copy, this immuneACCESS table keeps in-frame sequences only and misses some clones. Where compared with another copy, unresolved V genes explain less than half of these, and the others have no known cause. The sample has about 490,000 clones on record, over 60% of them singletons. 10% to 15% of the sample is in the top ten clones. The sequencing sample was made of PBMCs. The receptors here all came from a woman aged 40 to 55 in good health. Some clones in this sample may be carry-over from other donors' samples.

This clone was detected only a few times. This rearrangement joins TRBV7-2 to TRBJ2-5, with D possibly TRBD1 on 5 matching bases. This CDR3 has 15 amino acids. Germline assignment: CDR1 SGHTA and CDR2 FQGNSA. The germline V and J ends were trimmed by 0 bases and 2 bases, with 10 bases remaining between them. The DNA of the CDR3 is TGTGCCAGCAGCTTAGCAGGCAGGACACAAGAGACCCAGTACTTC. Residues: CASSLAGRTQETQYF.

As concerns this clone: This probably arose from a read error, given a far larger clone one base away. The sample has other DNA sequences that encode this CDR3 too. The gene calls are TRBV18 and TRBJ1-1, with TRBD1 identical over 8 bases. V lost 2 bases and J lost 4; bases outside the gene matches: 0. Germline CDR1 and CDR2: KGHSH and LQKENI. The CDR3 totals 13 residues. CDR3 residues: CASSPGQGTEAFF. As DNA, the CDR3 is TGTGCCAGCTCACCAGGACAGGGCACTGAAGCTTTCTTT.

V and J are TRBV2 and TRBJ2-3; 14 nucleotides match TRBD2. V lost 5 bases to trimming and J lost 3 bases; unmatched junction nucleotides: 7. Germline CDR1 and CDR2: SNHLY and FYNNEI. CDR3 length: 17 amino acids. The CDR3 reads CASSPTTSGRATDTQYF. For the CDR3, the DNA is TGTGCCAGCAGTCCAACGACTAGCGGGAGGGCGACAGATACGCAGTATTTT.

Details on this clone: A read error is the likely source, as a far larger clone sits one nucleotide away. Likely a read error: the CDR3 ends without its conserved phenylalanine or tryptophan. The chain joins TRBV5-6 to TRBJ2-7; D possibly corresponds to TRBD1 (6 bases). The ends were cut back, 3 bases at V and 2 bases at J, with 12 bases in the middle. The CDR3 spans 14 residues. Germline V gene data show CDR1 as SGHDT and CDR2 as YYEEEE. CDR3 in amino acids: CASSYQQGPYEQYS. The CDR3 DNA reads TGTGCCAGCAGCTATCAGCAGGGGCCCTACGAGCAGTACTCC.

V is TRBV2 and J is TRBJ2-1; D is tentatively TRBD1 or TRBD2 (5 bases each). Germline CDR1 SNHLY, CDR2 FYNNEI. The CDR3 spans 18 residues. V lost 5 bases and J 0 bases, leaving 20 bases between the germline ends. The CDR3 loop is CASSSGTPGTLSYNEQFF. The CDR3 nucleotides are TGTGCCAGCAGTTCCGGCACCCCCGGGACCCTCTCCTACAATGAGCAGTTCTTC. The whole variable domain, remainder taken from reference TRBV2 and TRBJ2-1, is EPEVTQTPSHQVTQMGQEVILRCVPISNHLYFYWYRQILGQKVEFLVSFYNNEISEKSEIFDDQFSVERPDGSNFTLKIRSTKLEDSAMYFCASSSGTPGTLSYNEQFFGPGTRLTVL.